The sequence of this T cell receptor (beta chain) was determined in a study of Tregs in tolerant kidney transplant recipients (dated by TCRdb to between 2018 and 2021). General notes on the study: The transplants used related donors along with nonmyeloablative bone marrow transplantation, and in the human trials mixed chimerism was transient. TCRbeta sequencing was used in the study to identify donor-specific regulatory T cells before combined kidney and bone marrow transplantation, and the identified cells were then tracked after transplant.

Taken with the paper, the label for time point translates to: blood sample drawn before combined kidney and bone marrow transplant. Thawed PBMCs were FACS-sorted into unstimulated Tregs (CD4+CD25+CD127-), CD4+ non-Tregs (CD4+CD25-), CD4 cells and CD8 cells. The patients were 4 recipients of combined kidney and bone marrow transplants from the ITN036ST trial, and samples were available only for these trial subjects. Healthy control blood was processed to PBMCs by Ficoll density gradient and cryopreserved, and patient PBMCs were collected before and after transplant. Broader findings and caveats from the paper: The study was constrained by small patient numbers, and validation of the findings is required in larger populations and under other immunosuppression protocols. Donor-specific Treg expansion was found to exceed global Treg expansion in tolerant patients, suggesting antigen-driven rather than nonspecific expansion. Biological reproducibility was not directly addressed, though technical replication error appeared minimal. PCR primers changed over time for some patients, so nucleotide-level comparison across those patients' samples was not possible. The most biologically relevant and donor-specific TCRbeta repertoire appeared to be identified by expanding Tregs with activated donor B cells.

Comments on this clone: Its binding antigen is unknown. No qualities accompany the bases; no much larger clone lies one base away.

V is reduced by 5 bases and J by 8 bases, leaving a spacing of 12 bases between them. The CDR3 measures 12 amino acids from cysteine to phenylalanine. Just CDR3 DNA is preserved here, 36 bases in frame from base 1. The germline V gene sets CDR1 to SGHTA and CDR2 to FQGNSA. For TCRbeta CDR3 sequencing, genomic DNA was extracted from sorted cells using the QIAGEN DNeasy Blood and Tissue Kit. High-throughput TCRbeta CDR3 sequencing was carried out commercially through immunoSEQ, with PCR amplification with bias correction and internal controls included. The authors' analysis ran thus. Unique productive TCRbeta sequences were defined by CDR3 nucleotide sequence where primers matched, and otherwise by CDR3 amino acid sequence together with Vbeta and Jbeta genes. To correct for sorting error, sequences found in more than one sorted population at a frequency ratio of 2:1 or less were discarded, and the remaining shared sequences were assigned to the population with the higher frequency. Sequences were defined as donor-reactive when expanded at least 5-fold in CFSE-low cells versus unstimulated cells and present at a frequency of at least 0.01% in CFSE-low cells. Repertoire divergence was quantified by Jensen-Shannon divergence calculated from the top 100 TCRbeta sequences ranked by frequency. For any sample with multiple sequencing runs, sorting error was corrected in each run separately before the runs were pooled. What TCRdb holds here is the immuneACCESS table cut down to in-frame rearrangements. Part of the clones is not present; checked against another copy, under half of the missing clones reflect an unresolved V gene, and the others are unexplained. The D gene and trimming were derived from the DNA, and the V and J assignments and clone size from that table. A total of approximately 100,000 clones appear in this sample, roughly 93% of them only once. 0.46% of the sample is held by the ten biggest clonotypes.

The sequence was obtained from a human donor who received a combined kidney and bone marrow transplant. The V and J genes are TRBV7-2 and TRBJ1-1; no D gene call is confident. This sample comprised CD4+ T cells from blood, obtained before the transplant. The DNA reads TGTGCCAGCAGCAAGCAGGCGTTCGAAGCTTTCTTT. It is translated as CASSKQAFEAFF.